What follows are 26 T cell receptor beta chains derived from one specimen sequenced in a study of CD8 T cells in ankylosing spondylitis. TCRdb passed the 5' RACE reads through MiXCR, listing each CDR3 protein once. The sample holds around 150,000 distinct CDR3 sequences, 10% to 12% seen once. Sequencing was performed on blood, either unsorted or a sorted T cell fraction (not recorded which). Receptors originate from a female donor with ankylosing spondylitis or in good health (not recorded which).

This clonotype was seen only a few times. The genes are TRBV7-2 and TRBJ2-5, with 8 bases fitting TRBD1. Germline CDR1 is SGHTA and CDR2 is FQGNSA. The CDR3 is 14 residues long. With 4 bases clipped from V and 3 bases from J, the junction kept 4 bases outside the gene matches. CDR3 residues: CASSYQGAEETQYF. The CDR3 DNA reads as TGTGCCAGCAGCTACCAGGGGGCGGAAGAGACCCAGTACTTC.

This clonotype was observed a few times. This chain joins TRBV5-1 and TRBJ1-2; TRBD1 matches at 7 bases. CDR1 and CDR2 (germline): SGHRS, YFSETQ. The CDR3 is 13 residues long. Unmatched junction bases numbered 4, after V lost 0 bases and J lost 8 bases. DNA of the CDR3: TGCGCCAGCAGCTTGGAAGGGGGCGTCGGCTACACCTTC. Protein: CASSLEGGVGYTF.

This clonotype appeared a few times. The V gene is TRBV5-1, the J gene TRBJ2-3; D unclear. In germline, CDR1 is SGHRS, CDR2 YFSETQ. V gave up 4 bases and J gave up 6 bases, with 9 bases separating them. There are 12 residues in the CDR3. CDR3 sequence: CASSRTADTQYF. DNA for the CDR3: TGCGCCAGCAGCCGTACGGCGGATACGCAGTATTTT.

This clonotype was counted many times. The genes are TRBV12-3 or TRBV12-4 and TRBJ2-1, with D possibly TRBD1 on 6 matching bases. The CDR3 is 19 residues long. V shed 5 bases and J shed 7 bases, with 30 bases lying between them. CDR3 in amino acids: CASSRAGVSNPRDTNEQFF. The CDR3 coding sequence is TGTGCCAGCAGTAGAGCAGGGGTTAGTAACCCGAGGGATACGAATGAGCAGTTCTTC.

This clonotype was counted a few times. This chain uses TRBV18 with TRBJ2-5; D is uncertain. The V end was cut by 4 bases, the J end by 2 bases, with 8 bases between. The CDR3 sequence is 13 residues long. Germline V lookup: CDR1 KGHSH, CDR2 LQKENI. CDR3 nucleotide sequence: TGTGCCAGCTCACTACGAGTACAAGAGACCCAGTACTTC. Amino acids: CASSLRVQETQYF.

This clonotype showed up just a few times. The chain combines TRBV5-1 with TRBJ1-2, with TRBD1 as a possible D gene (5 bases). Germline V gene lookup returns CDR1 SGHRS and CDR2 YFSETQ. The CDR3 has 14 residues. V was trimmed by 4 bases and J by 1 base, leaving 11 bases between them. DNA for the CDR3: TGCGCCAGCAGCCCTCTGGACATTAACTATGGCTACACCTTC. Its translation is CASSPLDINYGYTF.

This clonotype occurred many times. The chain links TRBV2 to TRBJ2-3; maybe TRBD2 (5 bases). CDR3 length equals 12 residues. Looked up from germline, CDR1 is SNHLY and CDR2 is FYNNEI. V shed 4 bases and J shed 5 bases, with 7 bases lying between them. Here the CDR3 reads CASSGRGDTQYF. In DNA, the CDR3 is TGTGCCAGCAGTGGACGGGGAGATACGCAGTATTTT.

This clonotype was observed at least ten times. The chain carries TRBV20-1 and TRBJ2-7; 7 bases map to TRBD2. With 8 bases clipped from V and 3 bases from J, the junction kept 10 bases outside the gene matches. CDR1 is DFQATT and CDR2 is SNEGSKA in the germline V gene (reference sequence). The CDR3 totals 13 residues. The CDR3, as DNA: TGCAGTCCCACGCGGGGGATAGACTACGAGCAGTACTTC. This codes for CSPTRGIDYEQYF.

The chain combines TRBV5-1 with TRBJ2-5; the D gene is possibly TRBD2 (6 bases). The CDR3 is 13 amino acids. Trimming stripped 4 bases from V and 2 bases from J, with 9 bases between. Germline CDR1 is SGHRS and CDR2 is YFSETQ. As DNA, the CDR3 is TGCGCCAGCAGCCGGGACTTACAAGAGACCCAGTACTTC. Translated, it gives CASSRDLQETQYF.

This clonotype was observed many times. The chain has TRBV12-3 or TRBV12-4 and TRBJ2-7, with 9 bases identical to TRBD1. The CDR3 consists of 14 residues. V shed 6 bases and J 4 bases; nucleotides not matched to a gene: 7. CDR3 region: CASRGTGPEYEQYF. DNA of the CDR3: TGTGCCAGCAGGGGGACAGGGCCCGAGTACGAGCAGTACTTC.

Here the CDR3 reads CASSLALTGELFF. CDR3 coding DNA: TGTGCCAGCAGCTTAGCTCTCACCGGGGAGCTGTTTTTT. The chain joins TRBV7-9 to TRBJ2-2; D remains ambiguous. CDR3 size: 13 residues. The germline V gene encodes CDR1 SEHNR and CDR2 FQNEAQ (reference sequence). Trimming removed 0 bases from V and 4 bases from J, with 3 bases in between.

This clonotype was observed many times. This chain's CDR3 is CASSYGQGGNYGYTF. In DNA, the CDR3 is TGTGCCAGCAGTTACGGACAGGGGGGTAACTATGGCTACACCTTC. The chain joins TRBV6-5 to TRBJ1-2, with 10 bases aligning to TRBD1. The CDR3 is made up of 15 amino acids. V lost 2 bases, J lost 1 base, and 1 base stayed unmatched. Germline V gene sequence: CDR1 MNHEY, CDR2 SVGAGI.

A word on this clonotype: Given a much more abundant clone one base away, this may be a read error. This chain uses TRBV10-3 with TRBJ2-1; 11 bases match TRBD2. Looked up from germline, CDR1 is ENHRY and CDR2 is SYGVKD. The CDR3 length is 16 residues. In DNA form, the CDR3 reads TGTCCCATCAGTGGGACACTAGCGGGGGAGTACAATGAGCAGTTCTTC. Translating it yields CPISGTLAGEYNEQFF.

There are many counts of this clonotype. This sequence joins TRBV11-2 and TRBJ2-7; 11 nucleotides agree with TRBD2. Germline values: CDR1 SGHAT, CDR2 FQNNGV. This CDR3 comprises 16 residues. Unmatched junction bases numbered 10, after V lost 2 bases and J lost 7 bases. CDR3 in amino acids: CASSLRLLAGVSEQYF. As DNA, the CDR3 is TGTGCCAGCAGCTTACGGCTACTAGCGGGGGTCTCTGAGCAGTACTTC.

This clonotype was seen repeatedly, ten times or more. The CDR3 DNA sequence: TGTGCCAGCAGTTGGAACGGGGGTACTGAAGCTTTCTTT. It yields the protein CASSWNGGTEAFF. J is TRBJ1-1 and V is TRBV6-2 or TRBV6-3; TRBD1 is a possible D gene (5 bases). V was trimmed by 4 bases and J by 5 bases, leaving 11 bases between them. This CDR3 comprises 13 residues. Per the germline V gene, CDR1 is MNHEY and CDR2 is SVGEGT.

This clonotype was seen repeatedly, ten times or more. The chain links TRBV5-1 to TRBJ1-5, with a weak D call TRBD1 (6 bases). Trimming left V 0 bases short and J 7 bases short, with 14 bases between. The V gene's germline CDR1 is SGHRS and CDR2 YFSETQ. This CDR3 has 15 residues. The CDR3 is CASSLEGGQRQPQHF. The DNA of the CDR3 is TGCGCCAGCAGCTTGGAGGGGGGGCAGCGGCAGCCCCAGCATTTT. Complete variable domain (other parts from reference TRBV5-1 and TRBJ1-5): KAGVTQTPRYLIKTRGQQVTLSCSPISGHRSVSWYQQTPGQGLQFLFEYFSETQRNKGNFPGRFSGRQFSNSRSEMNVSTLELGDSALYLCASSLEGGQRQPQHFGDGTRLSIL.

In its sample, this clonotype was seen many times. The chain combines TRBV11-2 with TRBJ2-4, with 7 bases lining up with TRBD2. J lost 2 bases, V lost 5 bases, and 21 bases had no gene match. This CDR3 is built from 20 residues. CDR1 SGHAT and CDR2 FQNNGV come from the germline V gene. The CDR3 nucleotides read TGTGCCAGCAGCACATTGAAACCCCGGAGACTAGCCGGATCCAAAAACATTCAGTACTTC. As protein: CASSTLKPRRLAGSKNIQYF. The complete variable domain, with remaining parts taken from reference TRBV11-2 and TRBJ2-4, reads EAGVAQSPRYKIIEKRQSVAFWCNPISGHATLYWYQQILGQGPKLLIQFQNNGVVDDSQLPKDRFSAERLKGVDSTLKIQPAKLEDSAVYLCASSTLKPRRLAGSKNIQYFGAGTRLSVL.

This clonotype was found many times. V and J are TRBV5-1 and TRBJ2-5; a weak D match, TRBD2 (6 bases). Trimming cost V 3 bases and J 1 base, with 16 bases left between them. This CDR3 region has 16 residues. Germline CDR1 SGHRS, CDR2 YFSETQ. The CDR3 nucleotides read TGCGCCAGCAGCTGGGGGGATAGCGGCTCCCAAGAGACCCAGTACTTC. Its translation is CASSWGDSGSQETQYF.

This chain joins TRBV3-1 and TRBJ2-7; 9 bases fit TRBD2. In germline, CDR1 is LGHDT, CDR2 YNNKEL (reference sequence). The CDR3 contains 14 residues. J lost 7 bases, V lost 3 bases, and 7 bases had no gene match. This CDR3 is CASSHSLAGSEQYF. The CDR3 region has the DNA TGTGCCAGCAGCCATAGCCTAGCGGGAAGTGAGCAGTACTTC.

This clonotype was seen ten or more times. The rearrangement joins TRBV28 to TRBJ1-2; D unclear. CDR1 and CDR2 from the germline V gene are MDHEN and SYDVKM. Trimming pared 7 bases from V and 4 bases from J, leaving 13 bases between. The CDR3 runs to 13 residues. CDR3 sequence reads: CASTPRLPYGYTF. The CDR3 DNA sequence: TGTGCCAGCACTCCCAGACTGCCCTATGGCTACACCTTC.

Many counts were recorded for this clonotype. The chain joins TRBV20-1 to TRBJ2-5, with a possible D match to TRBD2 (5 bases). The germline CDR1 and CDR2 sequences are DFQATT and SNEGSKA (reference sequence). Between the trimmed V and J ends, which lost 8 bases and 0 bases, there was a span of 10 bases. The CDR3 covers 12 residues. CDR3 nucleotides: TGCAGTCCCAGCGGCAACCAAGAGACCCAGTACTTC. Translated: CSPSGNQETQYF.

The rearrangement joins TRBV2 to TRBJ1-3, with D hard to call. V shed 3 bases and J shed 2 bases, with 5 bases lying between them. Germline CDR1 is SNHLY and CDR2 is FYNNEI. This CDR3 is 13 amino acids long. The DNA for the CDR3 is TGTGCCAGCAGTGAGGGAACTGGAAACACCATATATTTT. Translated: CASSEGTGNTIYF.

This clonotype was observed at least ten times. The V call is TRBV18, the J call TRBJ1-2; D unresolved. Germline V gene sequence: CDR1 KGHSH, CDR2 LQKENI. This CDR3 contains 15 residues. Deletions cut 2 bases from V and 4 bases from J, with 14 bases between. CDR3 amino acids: CASSPSEGTTYGYTF. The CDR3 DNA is TGTGCCAGCTCACCATCTGAGGGAACCACCTATGGCTACACCTTC.

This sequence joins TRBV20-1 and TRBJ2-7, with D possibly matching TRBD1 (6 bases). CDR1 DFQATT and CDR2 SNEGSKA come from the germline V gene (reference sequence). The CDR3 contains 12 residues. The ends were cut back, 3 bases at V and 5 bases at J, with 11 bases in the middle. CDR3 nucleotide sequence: TGCAGTGCTAGCAGGGGAAGGGACGAGCAGTACTTC. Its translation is CSASRGRDEQYF.

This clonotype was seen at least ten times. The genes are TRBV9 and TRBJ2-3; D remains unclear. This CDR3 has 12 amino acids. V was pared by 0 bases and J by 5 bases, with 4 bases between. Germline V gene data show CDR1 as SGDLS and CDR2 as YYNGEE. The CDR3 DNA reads TGTGCCAGCAGCGTAGAAAGAGATACGCAGTATTTT. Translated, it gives CASSVERDTQYF.

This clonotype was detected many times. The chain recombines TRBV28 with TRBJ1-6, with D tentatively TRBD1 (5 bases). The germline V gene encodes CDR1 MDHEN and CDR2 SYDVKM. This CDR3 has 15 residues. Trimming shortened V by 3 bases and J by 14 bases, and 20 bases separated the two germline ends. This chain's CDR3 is CASSFGLQGRAALHF. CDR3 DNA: TGTGCCAGCAGTTTTGGTCTCCAGGGAAGGGCGGCCCTCCACTTT.